Shown below are 3 T cell receptor beta chains from a single sample sequenced in a study of T cells after posttransplantation cyclophosphamide. Repertoires were generated with immunoSEQ multiplex PCR, while TCRdb's copy carries only in-frame clones and drops some. The data show about 38,000 clones, none appearing only once, with 2% to 3% held by the ten largest. The specimen sequenced was PBMCs. The receptors were sampled from a man between 45 and 60 years old in good health, CMV-negative, and a related stem cell transplant donor.

This clone appeared many times. This chain uses TRBV10-3 with TRBJ2-1; D call uncertain. Trimming cost V 1 base and J 5 bases, with 18 bases left between them. CDR3 size: 17 residues. Germline CDR1 ENHRY, CDR2 SYGVKD. CDR3 in DNA: TGTGCCATCAGTGAGTTAAAGCGTCCTGAATTCGACAATGAGCAGTTCTTC. This translates into CAISELKRPEFDNEQFF.

This clone was observed at least ten times. The chain combines TRBV25-1 with TRBJ2-3; 7 nucleotides match TRBD2. The V gene end was trimmed by 6 bases and the J gene end by 4 bases; junction bases not matched to a gene: 10. The CDR3 has 15 residues. Germline loops: CDR1 MGHDK, CDR2 SYGVNS. The CDR3 is CASSQAGTRSDTQYF. The CDR3, as DNA: TGTGCCAGCAGCCAAGCGGGAACGAGGTCAGATACGCAGTATTTT.

This clone was found many times. The chain combines TRBV7-9 with TRBJ2-7, with 7 bases lining up with TRBD1. Per germline, CDR1 SEHNR and CDR2 FQNEAQ (reference sequence). CDR3 length equals 15 residues. The V gene end was trimmed by 0 bases and the J gene end by 4 bases; junction bases not matched to a gene: 6. Written as DNA, the CDR3 is TGTGCCAGCAGCTTAGCCCGGGACAGACTTTACGAGCAGTACTTC. Translating it yields CASSLARDRLYEQYF.